This TCR beta chain was sequenced for a study of T cells in Graves' hyperthyroidism and ophthalmopathy. TCR beta CDR3 sequences were amplified from RNA transcripts. Carried out on the TCR CDR3, a first-round RT-PCR used the HTBI primer set. Each CDR3 protein gets one entry after TCRdb re-called the multiplex PCR reads with MiXCR. The top ten hold 50% to 65% of the sample, which has under 350,000 distinct CDR3 sequences, roughly 23% seen once. Newly diagnosed hyperthyroidism patients aged 18 to 65 years had disease lasting under 2 months. Patients showing uncontrolled infection, other autoimmune disease, pregnancy or lactation were ineligible. Based on clinical symptoms, serum thyroxine and TRAb, thyroid ultrasound and orbital computed tomography, diagnoses were reached. Fresh peripheral blood, less than 11 ml of it, supplied the PBMCs. This clonotype was observed many times. With 4 bases removed from V and 3 bases from J, the gap between germline ends came to 12 bases. The CDR3 is 13 amino acids. Germline assignment: CDR1 SQVTM and CDR2 ANQGSEA.

The source is a woman aged 45-60 years with Graves' hyperthyroidism. The sample was blood. The genes are TRBV29-1 and TRBJ1-1; D unresolved. CDR3 loop: CSVVEDRDTEAFF. CDR3 nucleotides: TGCAGCGTTGTCGAGGATCGGGACACTGAAGCTTTCTTT.